A single sample is the source of the 17 T cell receptor beta chains below, sequenced in a study of cytomegalovirus exposure and HLA in healthy donors. PCR employed 60 Vbeta and 13 Jbeta primers. Clones were sequenced by immunoSEQ multiplex PCR, and TCRdb holds only the in-frame ones, with some missing. The sample includes about 170,000 clones, about three quarters of them seen just once. Sequenced input: PBMCs. All receptors derive from a man aged 35 to 55 in good health and CMV-seropositive.

The chain combines TRBV28 with TRBJ2-7; TRBD2 matches at 10 bases. Looked up from germline, CDR1 is MDHEN and CDR2 is SYDVKM. Trimming cost V 7 bases and J 3 bases; bases outside gene matches: 6. The CDR3 length is 14 residues. The CDR3: CASIAASGSYEQYF. CDR3 in DNA: TGTGCCAGCATTGCAGCTAGCGGGAGCTACGAGCAGTACTTC.

This clone was picked up one time. This rearrangement joins TRBV6-6 to TRBJ1-2, with 9 bases identical to TRBD1. The CDR3 contains 14 residues. Trimming at V came to 6 bases and at J to 3 bases, leaving 5 bases not matched to a gene. Germline-derived CDR1 and CDR2 are MNHNY and SVGAGI (reference sequence). This CDR3 is CASRRQGEDYGYTF. The CDR3 DNA reads TGTGCCAGCAGACGACAGGGGGAAGACTATGGCTACACCTTC.

V gene TRBV4-2 combines with J gene TRBJ2-2, with D tentatively TRBD1 (6 bases). V shed 4 bases and J shed 3 bases, with 12 bases lying between them. Germline V gene lookup returns CDR1 LGHNA and CDR2 YNFKEQ. The CDR3 has 15 residues. This chain's CDR3 is CASSPRDIYTGELFF. The DNA of the CDR3 is TGTGCCAGCAGCCCCCGGGACATTTACACCGGGGAGCTGTTTTTT.

The CDR3 sequence: CASSPGQGPDEQFF. DNA for the CDR3: TGTGCCAGCAGTCCGGGACAGGGTCCGGACGAGCAGTTCTTC. V usage is TRBV5-5 and J usage is TRBJ2-1, with 9 bases that match TRBD1. V was pared by 5 bases and J by 10 bases, with 10 bases of the junction left unmatched. In germline, CDR1 is SGHKS, CDR2 YYEKEE (reference sequence). The CDR3 is 14 residues long.

The V call is TRBV5-1, the J call TRBJ2-3; TRBD2 might be the D (7 bases). The germline V gene has CDR1 SGHRS and CDR2 YFSETQ. CDR3 size: 17 residues. V was trimmed by 2 bases and J by 4 bases, leaving 20 bases between them. CDR3 protein: CASSFGLADRGADTQYF. CDR3 nucleotides: TGCGCCAGCAGCTTTGGTCTAGCGGATAGGGGGGCAGATACGCAGTATTTT.

The chain combines TRBV27 with TRBJ1-1, with D hard to call. CDR1 is MNHEY and CDR2 is SMNVEV in the germline V gene (reference sequence). V was clipped by 5 bases and J by 3 bases, with 10 bases between them. This CDR3 is built from 13 residues. In nucleotides, the CDR3 is TGTGCCAGCAGTACGAGCCGCTACACTGAAGCTTTCTTT. This gives the protein CASSTSRYTEAFF.

Note on this clone: One junction end disagrees with the germline gene, perhaps due to a read error. The J gene is TRBJ2-1, the V gene TRBV7-7; 15 bases are a match to TRBD2. The CDR3 has 16 residues. Germline V lookup: CDR1 SSHAT, CDR2 FNYEAQ (reference sequence). The CDR3 DNA sequence: TGTGCTAGCAGCCAAGGACTAGCGGGAGGGCGGGATGAGCAGTTCTTC. It yields the protein CASSQGLAGGRDEQFF.

V usage is TRBV9 and J usage is TRBJ2-3; D is perhaps TRBD1 (6 bases). V lost 3 bases and J lost 4, with 21 bases in between. The CDR3 loop spans 17 amino acids. Per the germline V gene, CDR1 is SGDLS and CDR2 is YYNGEE. The CDR3 region has the DNA TGTGCCAGCAGCGCCACTCTAGCATATGGGGGCGCAGATACGCAGTATTTT. Its protein is CASSATLAYGGADTQYF. Full variable domain (outside the CDR3, taken from reference TRBV9 and TRBJ2-3): DSGVTQTPKHLITATGQRVTLRCSPRSGDLSVYWYQQSLDQGLQFLIQYYNGEERAKGNILERFSAQQFPDLHSELNLSSLELGDSALYFCASSATLAYGGADTQYFGPGTRLTVL.

This clone was seen a handful of times. The V gene is TRBV11-3, the J gene TRBJ2-3; 9 positions agree with TRBD2. This CDR3 comprises 16 residues. J lost 4 bases, V lost 2 bases, and 7 bases had no gene match. Germline-derived CDR1 and CDR2 are SGHNT and YENEEA. CDR3 sequence: CASSLWGGRVSDTQYF. DNA of the CDR3: TGTGCCAGCAGCTTATGGGGCGGGAGGGTTTCAGATACGCAGTATTTT.

This chain uses TRBV11-3 with TRBJ2-7; 14 bases align to TRBD2. Germline trimming cut 4 bases from V and 6 bases from J; bases unmatched to any gene: 5. The CDR3 sequence is 15 residues long. Germline V CDR1 and CDR2: SGHNT, YENEEA. The chain's CDR3 is CASSSTGTSGSEQYF. CDR3 nucleotide sequence: TGTGCCAGCAGCTCAACCGGGACTAGCGGGAGCGAGCAGTACTTC.

This chain uses TRBV19 with TRBJ2-1; the D gene is possibly TRBD1 (5 bases). The CDR3 runs to 19 residues. Germline V gives CDR1 LNHDA, CDR2 SQIVND (reference sequence). V lost 1 base and J lost 0, with 19 bases in between. The CDR3, as DNA: TGTGCCAGTAGTATAGTTGGGGTAGGGGTCGCAAGCTCCTACAATGAGCAGTTCTTC. Residues: CASSIVGVGVASSYNEQFF. Using reference TRBV19 and TRBJ2-1 for the parts outside the CDR3, the full variable domain is DGGITQSPKYLFRKEGQNVTLSCEQNLNHDAMYWYRQDPGQGLRLIYYSQIVNDFQKGDIAEGYSVSREKKESFPLTVTSAQKNPTAFYLCASSIVGVGVASSYNEQFFGPGTRLTVL.

This clone was observed a few times. Relative to the germline gene, one junction end is altered; a read error may explain this. Here the CDR3 DNA reads TGTGCCAGCAGTTTATGGGGGGGTGGAGCTGGGGCCAACGGCCTGACTTTC. It yields the protein CASSLWGGGAGANGLTF. V and J are TRBV28 and TRBJ2-6; D may be TRBD2 (6 bases). Germline values: CDR1 MDHEN, CDR2 SYDVKM. CDR3 length: 17 residues.

This chain links TRBV5-1 with TRBJ1-2; D is perhaps TRBD1 (5 bases). The V gene's germline CDR1 is SGHRS and CDR2 YFSETQ. The V end lost 4 bases, the J end lost 1 base, and 14 bases lay between the germline ends. The CDR3 covers 15 residues. The CDR3 spells CASSATAGDNYGYTF. Here the CDR3 DNA reads TGCGCCAGCAGCGCTACAGCGGGGGATAACTATGGCTACACCTTC.

This chain connects TRBV6-5 to TRBJ2-2; 8 bases align to TRBD1. Germline values: CDR1 MNHEY, CDR2 SVGAGI. After removal of 6 bases from V and 6 bases from J, the junction contained 6 bases not matched to a gene. CDR3 length: 14 residues. The CDR3 DNA reads as TGTGCCAGCAGCCAGGGGGCGCGCGCCGGGGAGCTGTTTTTT. Translating gives CASSQGARAGELFF.

The chain joins TRBV10-2 to TRBJ1-1; D is perhaps TRBD1 (5 bases). This CDR3 is built from 12 residues. Deletions cut 11 bases from V and 3 bases from J, with 13 bases between. Germline CDR1 reads WSHSY; CDR2 reads SAAADI. CDR3 in amino acids: CAASRVDTEAFF. The CDR3 DNA sequence: TGCGCCGCCTCCAGGGTAGACACTGAAGCTTTCTTT.

The V gene is TRBV7-9, the J gene TRBJ2-7, with 8 positions matching TRBD1. The CDR3 covers 14 residues. Germline assignment: CDR1 SEHNR and CDR2 FQNEAQ (reference sequence). V gave up 5 bases and J gave up 3 bases; unmatched junction bases: 6. DNA for the CDR3: TGTGCCAGCAGCCGGACAGGGTTTGGCTACGAGCAGTACTTC. Amino acid sequence: CASSRTGFGYEQYF.

The chain uses TRBV5-1 and TRBJ1-2, with 7 bases identical to TRBD1. Trimming took 4 bases from V and 7 from J; bases not matched to a gene: 4. Germline V gives CDR1 SGHRS, CDR2 YFSETQ. The CDR3 spans 12 residues. CDR3 in DNA: TGCGCCAGCAGCGCTGACAGGGTTGGCTACACCTTC. Residues: CASSADRVGYTF.